The rows below give T cell receptor beta chains drawn from one sample of a study of beta chain features in type 1 diabetes. Assay used: immunoSEQ multiplex PCR; TCRdb lists only in-frame clones, some missing. The table includes around 15,000 clones, less than 85% detected once. Source material: stem cell memory CD4+ T cells from blood. The receptors were sampled from a young woman with type 1 diabetes. Both conserved end residues are part of each CDR3. The D gene is left open where the match is weak. Size is omitted from some rows. Given values are once, few, many or a class for expanded clones.

size	V	length	D	J	DNA	CDR3
-	TRBV7-2	12	-	TRBJ2-5	TGTGCCAGCAGCTTAGTGAGGGAGACCCAGTACTTC	CASSLVRETQYF
-	TRBV7-2	12	-	TRBJ1-1	TGTGCCAGCAGCCGTCACGGCACTGAAGCTTTCTTT	CASSRHGTEAFF
-	TRBV29-1	13	-	TRBJ2-4	TGCAGCGTTGAAGAATCCGGGGGAAACATTCAGTACTTC	CSVEESGGNIQYF
-	TRBV7-2	17	TRBD2	TRBJ2-2	TGTGCCAGCAGCTTCTTGGCGGGAGGTGTTAACACCGGGGAGCTGTTTTTT	CASSFLAGGVNTGELFF
-	TRBV18	16	TRBD2	TRBJ2-1	TGTGCCAGCTCACCACCATCCCAGACTAGCGGGAGTGAGCAGTTCTTC	CASSPPSQTSGSEQFF
-	TRBV7-9	19	TRBD2	TRBJ2-1	TGTGCCAGCAGCCGACTAGGGACTAGCGGGAGGGGCTCCTACAATGAGCAGTTCTTC	CASSRLGTSGRGSYNEQFF
few	TRBV2	15	TRBD2	TRBJ2-1	TGTGCCAGCAGCTTAAGGACTAGCGGCTACAATGAGCAGTTCTTC	CASSLRTSGYNEQFF
-	TRBV5-1	12	-	TRBJ2-1	TGCGCCAGCAGCCCACAGTACAATGAGCAGTTCTTC	CASSPQYNEQFF
-	TRBV5-1	13	-	TRBJ2-1	TGCGCCAGCAGCTCCAGCTCCTACAATGAGCAGTTCTTC	CASSSSSYNEQFF
-	TRBV7-9	15	-	TRBJ2-4	TGTGCCAGCAGCTTAGCGGGTGGGGGGTCGAACATTCAGTACTTC	CASSLAGGGSNIQYF
-	TRBV7-9	13	TRBD2	TRBJ2-1	TGTGCCAGCAGCCGCCTTGCGTGGCGGGAGTCGTTCTTC	CASSRLAWRESFF
-	TRBV7-2	15	-	TRBJ2-6	TGTGCCAGCAGACTCGTTATATCTGGGGCCAACGTCCTGACTTTC	CASRLVISGANVLTF
-	TRBV20-1	10	-	TRBJ2-7	TGCAGTGCTAGAGGGCACGAGCAGTACTTC	CSARGHEQYF
-	TRBV7-9	14	-	TRBJ1-1	TGTGCCAGCAGCTCCCGACAGAGGAACACTGAAGCTTTCTTT	CASSSRQRNTEAFF
-	TRBV5-6	15	TRBD2	TRBJ2-7	TGTGCCAGCAGCTTAACAGCGGGAGGGCCCTACGAGCAGTACTTC	CASSLTAGGPYEQYF
few	TRBV6-5	14	-	TRBJ2-7	TGTGCCAGCAGTTACTCTCGGGACTCCTACGAGCAGTACTTC	CASSYSRDSYEQYF
-	TRBV11-2	14	TRBD2	TRBJ2-7	TGTGCCAGCAGCTCCGGGACTACCTCCTACGAGCAGTACTTC	CASSSGTTSYEQYF
-	TRBV9	19	TRBD2	TRBJ2-1	TGTGCCAGCAGCGTATCCGGGACTAGCGGACTAGGGAGCCACAATGAGCAGTTCTTC	CASSVSGTSGLGSHNEQFF
-	TRBV5-1	14	TRBD2	TRBJ2-7	TGCGCCAGCGGGACGGGCGGGAGCCCCTACGAGCAGTACTTC	CASGTGGSPYEQYF
few	TRBV5-6	15	TRBD2	TRBJ2-1	TGTGCCAGCAGCAGATCCGGGAGGGCGCGGAATGAGCAGTTCTTC	CASSRSGRARNEQFF
-	TRBV29-1	12	-	TRBJ1-1	TGCAGCGTTGGGGGCACTTTCCGAGAAGCTTTCTTT	CSVGGTFREAFF
-	TRBV7-3	13	-	TRBJ1-4	TGTGCCAGCAGCGCCGGATCGGGTGAAAAACTGTTTTTT	CASSAGSGEKLFF
-	TRBV9	15	TRBD2	TRBJ2-1	TGTGCCAGCAGCGTAACAGGACTAGAATCCCTTGAGCAGTTCTTC	CASSVTGLESLEQFF
-	TRBV7-2	17	TRBD2	TRBJ2-7	TGTGCCAGCAGCTTAGTTTTGGGACTAGCGCGCTCCTACGAGCAGTACTTC	CASSLVLGLARSYEQYF
-	TRBV5-1	15	TRBD1	TRBJ2-5	TGCGCCAGTACTACCATGGGGACAGGGCAAGAGACCCAGTACTTC	CASTTMGTGQETQYF
-	TRBV11-2	13	-	TRBJ1-1	TGTGCCAGCAGGAACACCTTCAACACTGAAGCTTTCTTT	CASRNTFNTEAFF
few	TRBV4-2	15	-	TRBJ2-7	TGTGCCAGCAGCCAAGATATGGGACTGATCTACGAGCAGTACTTC	CASSQDMGLIYEQYF
-	TRBV30	13	TRBD2	TRBJ2-3	TGTGCCCGGACGGGGGGGGCGTTAGATACGCAGTATTTT	CARTGGALDTQYF
few	TRBV19	14	TRBD1	TRBJ2-5	TGTGCCAGTAGTATCAGGGGGCGGCAAGAGACCCAGTACTTC	CASSIRGRQETQYF
-	TRBV5-5	13	-	TRBJ1-4	TGTGCCAGCAGCTGGCCGGGAGGTGAAAAACTGTTTTTT	CASSWPGGEKLFF
-	TRBV30	16	TRBD1	TRBJ1-5	TGTGCCTGGAATAGGAAAGGACAGGGTAGCAATCAGCCCCAGCATTTT	CAWNRKGQGSNQPQHF
-	TRBV10-3	14	TRBD2	TRBJ2-3	TGTGCCATCAGGGTAGCGGGAGGCACAGATACGCAGTATTTT	CAIRVAGGTDTQYF
once	TRBV2	15	TRBD2	TRBJ2-7	TGTGCCAGCAGTGAAAGACGTCCGGGGGGGGTCGAGCAGTACTTC	CASSERRPGGVEQYF
-	TRBV5-1	17	TRBD2	TRBJ2-1	TGCGCCAGCAGCGACCTAGGACTAGCGGGAGTGGGGAATGAGCAGTTCTTC	CASSDLGLAGVGNEQFF
-	TRBV5-6	16	TRBD1	TRBJ2-6	TGTGCCAGCAGCTACCCGGGACAGCGTAGAGCCAACGTCCTGACTTTC	CASSYPGQRRANVLTF
-	TRBV7-2	17	TRBD2	TRBJ2-4	TGTGCCAGCAGCTTAGCCGGGACTAGCGGGGGCCCTAGACTTCAGTACTTC	CASSLAGTSGGPRLQYF
-	TRBV11-3	16	-	TRBJ2-3	TGTGCCAGCAGCAACCTATGGCGGGACGGCACAGATACGCAGTATTTT	CASSNLWRDGTDTQYF
-	TRBV29-1	16	TRBD1	TRBJ1-1	TGCAGCGTCCAAGGGGGCCTAGGCAGGCTGAACACTGAAGCTTTCTTT	CSVQGGLGRLNTEAFF
-	TRBV7-2	15	-	TRBJ1-1	TGTGCCAGCAGCTTAGCGGTTGGGGGGGGCACTGAAGCTTTCTTT	CASSLAVGGGTEAFF
few	TRBV5-4	15	TRBD2	TRBJ2-1	TGTGCCAGCAGCTTGGAGCTAGCGGGAGGGCGGGAGCAGTTCTTC	CASSLELAGGREQFF
-	TRBV18	14	TRBD1	TRBJ2-1	TGTGCCAGCTCACCGTCAACAGGGGGGAATGAGCAGTTCTTC	CASSPSTGGNEQFF
-	TRBV14	16	TRBD1	TRBJ1-1	TGTGCCAGCAGCCATCCCAGGGGTACAGGGGGAACTGAAGCTTTCTTT	CASSHPRGTGGTEAFF